The 27 T cell receptor beta chains below come from one sample, sequenced in a study of tumor-infiltrating lymphocytes in glioblastoma multiforme (dated by TCRdb to 2017 to 2019). Sequencing relied on an Illumina HiSeq 2500. Using a modified ARM-PCR protocol with multiple V-beta primers and a C-beta primer, the team built TCRB libraries from RNA through three nested multiplex PCR rounds. The public sequencing data were trimmed at Q25 with fastp and processed into clonotypes with MiXCR by TCRdb, which kept only in-frame beta chains. For every CDR3 protein sequence, its rows merge into one entry that carries the most common genes and DNA. This sample is represented by some 32,000 distinct CDR3 sequences; about 58% of them were singletons. The ten largest clones represent 33% of the sample. Source material: brain tumor tissue. The receptor source for this set is a male donor with glioblastoma.

About this clonotype itself: Since the CDR3 does not end with the conserved phenylalanine or tryptophan, this likely comes from a read error. CDR3 DNA: TGCAGTGCTAGAGACCTCGGACCGGTGGAATATGGCTACACCTCC. It encodes CSARDLGPVEYGYTS. This chain uses TRBV20-1 with TRBJ1-2; D gene ambiguous. Trimming cost V 0 bases and J 5 bases, with 16 bases left between them. The CDR3 totals 15 residues. The germline V gene has CDR1 DFQATT and CDR2 SNEGSKA (reference sequence).

A remark on this clonotype: It may be a read error: a sequence one base away is much more abundant. The CDR3 ends on some other residue instead of the conserved phenylalanine or tryptophan, so this is likely a read error. The chain employs TRBV7-9 and TRBJ1-1; the D is unclear. The CDR3 loop spans 10 amino acids. The ends were cut back, 10 bases at V and 5 bases at J, with 8 bases in the middle. CDR1 SEHNR and CDR2 FQNEAQ come from the germline V gene (reference sequence). This chain's CDR3 is CATRVTEAFC. The CDR3 DNA reads as TGTGCCACCCGAGTGACTGAAGCTTTCTGT.

This rearrangement joins TRBV7-2 to TRBJ1-1; D is undetermined. The V gene's germline CDR1 is SGHTA and CDR2 FQGNSA. V lost 5 bases and J 5 bases, leaving 18 bases between the germline ends. There are 15 residues in the CDR3. The chain's CDR3 is CASSRSGATGTEAFF. The CDR3, as DNA: TGTGCCAGCAGCCGATCAGGCGCTACGGGGACTGAAGCTTTCTTT. The complete variable domain, with remaining parts taken from reference TRBV7-2 and TRBJ1-1, reads GAGVSQSPSNKVTEKGKDVELRCDPISGHTALYWYRQSLGQGLEFLIYFQGNSAPDKSGLPSDRFSAERTGGSVSTLTIQRTQQEDSAVYLCASSRSGATGTEAFFGQGTRLTVV.

This clonotype appeared many times. The J gene is TRBJ2-7, the V gene TRBV2; 12 bases align to TRBD1. The CDR3 has 18 residues. The junction had 16 bases not matched to a gene; V was cut back by 3 bases and J by 7 bases. Germline CDR1 reads SNHLY; CDR2 reads FYNNEI. DNA for the CDR3: TGTGCCAGCAGTGAGTCCGGGACAGGGGGCTCACTAAGGAGAGAGCAGTACTTC. It codes for CASSESGTGGSLRREQYF.

In the case of this clonotype: An end of the junction does not agree with germline; a read error may underlie this. This chain uses TRBV20-1 with TRBJ2-7, with 7 bases identical to TRBD2. Germline CDR1 is DFQATT and CDR2 is SNEGSKA (reference sequence). The CDR3 is 13 amino acids. In DNA, the CDR3 is TGCAGTGCTGGGGGGGTCCTCACCTACAAGCAGTACTTC. Its protein product is CSAGGVLTYKQYF.

The rearrangement joins TRBV20-1 to TRBJ2-7; D not certain. Germline lookup yields CDR1 DFQATT and CDR2 SNEGSKA (reference sequence). The V gene lost 0 bases and the J gene lost 2 bases, with 17 bases spanning the gap. The CDR3 sequence is 16 residues long. The CDR3 nucleotides read TGCAGTGCTAGAGATACTTTCATGGTACCAACCTACGAGCAGTACTTC. Translation: CSARDTFMVPTYEQYF.

This clonotype has a count of ten or more. This rearrangement joins TRBV7-8 to TRBJ2-3; D is unclear. Germline CDR1 and CDR2: SGHVS and FQNEAQ. CDR3 length: 13 amino acids. Between the trimmed V and J ends, which lost 4 bases and 2 bases, there was a span of 7 bases. CDR3 coding DNA: TGTGCCAGCAGCTCCCCAAACACAGATACGCAGTATTTT. This codes for CASSSPNTDTQYF. The full variable domain, rest sourced from reference TRBV7-8 and TRBJ2-3, is GAGVSQSPRYKVAKRGQDVALRCDPISGHVSLFWYQQALGQGPEFLTYFQNEAQLDKSGLPSDRFFAERPEGSVSTLKIQRTQQEDSAVYLCASSSPNTDTQYFGPGTRLTVL.

The chain combines TRBV24-1 with TRBJ2-2; D gene ambiguous. The CDR3 runs 15 residues. Per germline, CDR1 KGHDR and CDR2 SFDVKD. The ends were cut back, 4 bases at V and 4 bases at J, with 12 bases in the middle. CDR3 protein: CATSDYGGGTGELFF. The CDR3 DNA is TGTGCCACCAGTGACTACGGCGGCGGCACCGGGGAGCTGTTTTTT.

The chain uses TRBV19 and TRBJ2-6; 7 positions agree with TRBD2. The CDR3 contains 16 residues. J gave up 5 bases and V 4 bases, and 8 bases lay outside the gene matches. Germline CDR1 is LNHDA and CDR2 is SQIVND (reference sequence). The CDR3 is CASSNPRGDWANVLTF. The CDR3 DNA reads as TGTGCCAGTAGTAACCCCCGGGGGGACTGGGCCAACGTCCTGACTTTC.

In this sample, this clonotype turned up a few times. One end of the junction is discordant with germline, which a read error may explain. V is TRBV28 and J is TRBJ2-7; tentative D call: TRBD1 (6 bases). The germline CDR1 and CDR2 sequences are MDHEN and SYDVKM. The CDR3 has 13 residues. CDR3 coding DNA: TGTGCTAGCAGGGACACACAAACCTACGAGCAGTACTTC. Its translation is CASRDTQTYEQYF.

On this clonotype itself: The junction and the germline gene differ at one end; a read error may be behind it. This chain joins TRBV5-6 and TRBJ2-7, with 7 positions matching TRBD1. The length of the CDR3 is 15 residues. The V gene's germline CDR1 is SGHDT and CDR2 YYEEEE. CDR3 region: CPSSLVRDRQIWQYF. The CDR3 nucleotides are TGTCCCAGCAGCTTAGTCCGGGACAGACAAATCTGGCAGTACTTC.

Remarks on this clonotype: A read error may produce the germline difference seen at one junction end. V is TRBV20-1 and J is TRBJ2-3; 9 bases align to TRBD1. The CDR3 is 13 amino acids. Germline V CDR1 and CDR2: DFQATT, SNEGSKA (reference sequence). The CDR3 region is CSSRDRATDTQYF. CDR3 nucleotides: TGCAGTTCTAGGGACAGGGCTACAGATACGCAGTATTTT.

Concerning this clonotype itself: This may be a read error: a much more frequent sequence differs by one nucleotide. The rearrangement uses TRBV6-2 or TRBV6-3 and TRBJ2-4; tentatively, D is TRBD2 (6 bases). This CDR3 has 18 residues. Germline lookup yields CDR1 MNHEY and CDR2 SVGEGT. CDR3 sequence: CAISYSIRRDRAKNIQYF. The CDR3 DNA reads as TGTGCCATCAGTTACTCGATAAGGCGGGATCGGGCCAAAAACATTCAGTACTTC.

In the case of this clonotype: The CDR3 end shows no conserved phenylalanine or tryptophan, and so a read error is likely. V and J are TRBV14 and TRBJ2-4, with D tentatively TRBD1 (6 bases). Trimming took 4 bases from V and 0 from J, leaving 13 bases between them. CDR1 is SGHDN and CDR2 is FVKESK in the germline V gene. The length of the CDR3 is 16 residues. The CDR3 protein is CASSPVGHLAKNIQYS. In nucleotides, the CDR3 is TGTGCCAGCAGCCCTGTGGGACATCTAGCCAAAAACATTCAGTACTCC.

This clonotype was found a few times. A read error may be the cause here, since a much bigger clone is one base away. The rearrangement uses TRBV29-1 and TRBJ2-1; a possible D gene is TRBD2 (7 bases). V lost 3 bases to trimming and J lost 8 bases, with 11 bases between them. Germline CDR1 reads SQVTM; CDR2 reads ANQGSEA. The length of the CDR3 is 12 residues. The CDR3 DNA reads TGCAGCGTTGATGGGGGGGCCTATGAGCAGTTCTTC. Protein product: CSVDGGAYEQFF.

This clonotype occurred many times. The genes are TRBV7-8 and TRBJ2-3; D remains ambiguous. Trimming cost V 5 bases and J 1 base, with 7 bases left between them. Germline CDR1 reads SGHVS; CDR2 reads FQNEAQ. This CDR3 is 13 amino acids long. The CDR3 protein is CASSIIGTDTQYF. The DNA of the CDR3 is TGTGCCAGCAGCATTATAGGCACAGATACGCAGTATTTT.

This clonotype was counted at least ten times. This rearrangement joins TRBV6-5 to TRBJ2-3, with 11 bases lining up with TRBD2. The V gene end was trimmed by 4 bases and the J gene end by 0 bases; junction bases not matched to a gene: 3. The CDR3 length is 16 residues. Germline lookup yields CDR1 MNHEY and CDR2 SVGAGI. The CDR3 protein is CASSSRLAGSTDTQYF. The CDR3 DNA sequence: TGTGCCAGCAGTTCCAGACTAGCGGGGAGCACAGATACGCAGTATTTT.

The chain has TRBV20-1 and TRBJ1-1; 7 bases fit TRBD1. The CDR3 has 13 residues. Germline V gene data show CDR1 as DFQATT and CDR2 as SNEGSKA (reference sequence). Trimming at V came to 4 bases and at J to 0 bases, leaving 2 bases not matched to a gene. This CDR3 reads CSAKQGLNTEAFF. CDR3 sequence (DNA): TGCAGTGCTAAACAGGGGCTGAACACTGAAGCTTTCTTT.

In regard to this clonotype: The CDR3 ends on some other residue instead of the conserved phenylalanine or tryptophan, so this is likely a read error. CDR3: CSTRVVPNYGYTL. The DNA of the CDR3 is TGCAGTACTAGAGTGGTCCCTAACTATGGCTACACCCTC. The V and J genes are TRBV20-1 and TRBJ1-2; D not certain. This CDR3 has 13 residues. Germline values: CDR1 DFQATT, CDR2 SNEGSKA (reference sequence).

Comments on this clonotype: The junction shows a germline mismatch at one end, possibly a read error. The chain employs TRBV6-5 and TRBJ2-6; tentative D call: TRBD1 (5 bases). Germline CDR1 reads MNHEY; CDR2 reads SVGAGI. CDR3 length: 15 residues. CDR3 in amino acids: CASSPPSPGANVLSF. The CDR3 coding sequence is TGTGCCAGCAGTCCCCCGAGCCCTGGGGCCAACGTCCTGAGTTTC.

This rearrangement joins TRBV28 to TRBJ2-1; D uncertain. Germline V CDR1 and CDR2: MDHEN, SYDVKM. CDR3 size: 13 residues. V lost 4 bases to trimming and J lost 9 bases, with 13 bases between them. The CDR3 loop reads CASSSDLWGEQFF. CDR3 DNA: TGTGCCAGCAGTTCGGACCTCTGGGGTGAGCAGTTCTTC.

This clonotype occurred many times. This chain connects TRBV7-9 to TRBJ1-2; a weak D match, TRBD1 (5 bases). V was cut by 9 bases and J by 7 bases, with 21 bases left in between. This CDR3 spans 14 amino acids. CDR1 and CDR2 (germline): SEHNR, FQNEAQ (reference sequence). CDR3 sequence reads: CASSYPTAQSGYTF. CDR3 nucleotides: TGTGCCAGTTCCTACCCGACAGCTCAATCTGGCTACACCTTC.

As concerns this clonotype: One end of the junction varies from germline; a read error may be responsible. The genes are TRBV6-1 and TRBJ2-3; 10 bases agree with TRBD2. The CDR3 is 15 amino acids. Germline V gene sequence: CDR1 MNHNS, CDR2 SASEGT. CDR3 sequence (DNA): TGTGCCAGCAGTGAGAGCGGGAGGGCCTCAGATACGCTGTATTTT. Translation gives CASSESGRASDTLYF.

To note about this clonotype: This likely comes from a read error, as the CDR3 has no conserved phenylalanine or tryptophan at its end. The gene calls are TRBV4-1 and TRBJ2-2; 8 nucleotides match TRBD2. The germline V gene encodes CDR1 MGHRA and CDR2 YSYEKL. This CDR3 has 17 residues. The V and J ends lost 0 bases and 4 bases, in that order; junction bases with no gene match: 7. CDR3 bases: TGCGCCAGCAGCCAAGATTGGCCAGCGGGGGTCACCGGGGAGCTGTTTCTT. Residues: CASSQDWPAGVTGELFL.

This clonotype was counted many times. The chain uses TRBV5-8 and TRBJ2-7; D gene unclear. V dropped 4 bases and J dropped 5 bases, with 16 bases sitting between them. Germline lookup yields CDR1 SGHTS and CDR2 YDEGEE. The CDR3 sequence is 14 residues long. The CDR3 loop is CASSQTWGDDEQYF. For the CDR3, the DNA is TGTGCCAGCAGCCAGACCTGGGGTGACGACGAGCAGTACTTC.

The CDR3 DNA reads as TGTGCCAGCAGTTACTCCGGGACTAGCATTGCCGGGGAGCTGTTTTTT. It translates to CASSYSGTSIAGELFF. The gene calls are TRBV6-5 and TRBJ2-2, with 9 bases identical to TRBD2. Germline CDR1 MNHEY, CDR2 SVGAGI. This CDR3 is built from 16 residues. The V and J ends lost 0 bases and 6 bases, in that order; junction bases with no gene match: 5.

In the case of this clonotype: Without the conserved terminal phenylalanine or tryptophan, this CDR3 likely stems from a read error. The DNA is omitted, as the CDR3 cannot be located on it reliably, and the CDR3 follows TCRdb's listing. The chain combines TRBV11-2 with TRBJ2-1; the DNA was not used to check the table's D call, TRBD1. The CDR3 comprises 13 residues, both ends counted. Looked up from germline, CDR1 is SGHAT and CDR2 is FQNNGV. The CDR3 reads CASSLDRGNEGFI.